The 3 T cell receptor beta chains below were found in one sample sequenced in a study of CD8+ T cells in alopecia areata. Isolated RNA was reverse transcribed into cDNA used as the sequencing template. TCRdb's table, derived via immunoSEQ multiplex PCR, lists solely in-frame clones and lacks some. The sample lists around 270,000 clones, 58% occurring once. Treatment in this sample: oral pan-JAK inhibitor, 5-10 mg twice daily. This sample comprised CD4+ T cells sorted from blood, obtained at week 24, from a patient treated with tofacitinib. The source of these receptors is a human donor with alopecia areata.

The CDR3: CASSLSGGAENEQFF. CDR3 sequence (DNA): TGTGCCAGCAGCCTTAGCGGGGGGGCCGAAAATGAGCAGTTCTTC. The chain has TRBV6-1 and TRBJ2-1, with TRBD2 matching 11 bases. Trimming took 6 bases from V and 7 from J; bases not matched to a gene: 8. This CDR3 spans 15 amino acids. The V gene's germline CDR1 is MNHNS and CDR2 SASEGT.

There are a few counts of this clone. This chain links TRBV5-4 with TRBJ2-3; D remains unclear. V lost 1 base and J lost 0, with 3 bases in between. Germline CDR1 and CDR2: SGHNT and YYREEE (reference sequence). CDR3 length: 13 amino acids. CDR3 amino acids: CASSLSSTDTQYF. Here the CDR3 DNA reads TGTGCCAGCAGCTTGTCAAGCACAGATACGCAGTATTTT.

This clone was found a few times. The chain is built from TRBV9 and TRBJ1-2, with a weak D call TRBD1 (6 bases). CDR1 SGDLS and CDR2 YYNGEE come from the germline V gene. CDR3 length equals 14 residues. V was pared by 4 bases and J by 7 bases, with 17 bases between. CDR3: CASSPPRGFCGYTF. CDR3 bases: TGTGCCAGCAGCCCCCCTAGGGGGTTTTGTGGCTACACCTTC.